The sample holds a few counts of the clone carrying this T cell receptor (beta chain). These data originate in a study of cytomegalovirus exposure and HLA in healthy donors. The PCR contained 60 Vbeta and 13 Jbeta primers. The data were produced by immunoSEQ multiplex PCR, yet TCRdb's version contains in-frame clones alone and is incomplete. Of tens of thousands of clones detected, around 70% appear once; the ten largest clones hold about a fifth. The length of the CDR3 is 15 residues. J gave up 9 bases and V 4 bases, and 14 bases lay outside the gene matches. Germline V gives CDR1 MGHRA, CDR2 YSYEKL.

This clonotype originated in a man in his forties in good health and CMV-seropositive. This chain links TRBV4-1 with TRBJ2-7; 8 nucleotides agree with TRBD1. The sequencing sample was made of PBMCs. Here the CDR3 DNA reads TGCGCCAGCAGCCCACAGGGGGGTTTCGCTACGAGGCAGTACTTC. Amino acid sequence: CASSPQGGFATRQYF.